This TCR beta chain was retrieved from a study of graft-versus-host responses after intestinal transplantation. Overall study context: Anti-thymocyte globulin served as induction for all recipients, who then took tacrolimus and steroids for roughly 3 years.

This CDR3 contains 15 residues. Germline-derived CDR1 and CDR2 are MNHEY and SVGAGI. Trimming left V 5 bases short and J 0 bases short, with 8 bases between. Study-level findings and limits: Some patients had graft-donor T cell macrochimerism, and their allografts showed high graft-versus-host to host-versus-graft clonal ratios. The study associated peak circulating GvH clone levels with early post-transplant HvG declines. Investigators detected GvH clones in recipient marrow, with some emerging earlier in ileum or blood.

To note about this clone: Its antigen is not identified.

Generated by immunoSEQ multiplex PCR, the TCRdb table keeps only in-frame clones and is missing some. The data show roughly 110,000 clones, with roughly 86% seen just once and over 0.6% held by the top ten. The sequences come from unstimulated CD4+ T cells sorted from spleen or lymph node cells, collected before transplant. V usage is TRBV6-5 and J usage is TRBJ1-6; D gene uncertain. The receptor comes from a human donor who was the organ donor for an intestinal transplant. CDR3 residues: CASSRVSSYNSPLHF. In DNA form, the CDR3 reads TGTGCCAGCAGTCGCGTTAGCTCCTATAATTCACCCCTCCACTTT.